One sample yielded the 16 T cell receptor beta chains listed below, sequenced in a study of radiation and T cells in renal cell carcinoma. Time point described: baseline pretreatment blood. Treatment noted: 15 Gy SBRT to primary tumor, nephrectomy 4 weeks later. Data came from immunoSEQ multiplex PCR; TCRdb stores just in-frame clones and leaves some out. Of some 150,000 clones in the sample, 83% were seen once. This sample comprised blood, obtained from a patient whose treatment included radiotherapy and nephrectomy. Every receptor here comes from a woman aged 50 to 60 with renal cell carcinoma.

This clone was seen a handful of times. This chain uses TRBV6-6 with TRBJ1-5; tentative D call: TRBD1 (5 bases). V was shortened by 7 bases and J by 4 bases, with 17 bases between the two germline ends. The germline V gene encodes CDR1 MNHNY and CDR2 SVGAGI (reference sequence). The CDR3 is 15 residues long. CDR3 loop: CASTHPAQANQPQHF. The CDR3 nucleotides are TGTGCCAGCACTCATCCGGCACAGGCTAATCAGCCCCAGCATTTT.

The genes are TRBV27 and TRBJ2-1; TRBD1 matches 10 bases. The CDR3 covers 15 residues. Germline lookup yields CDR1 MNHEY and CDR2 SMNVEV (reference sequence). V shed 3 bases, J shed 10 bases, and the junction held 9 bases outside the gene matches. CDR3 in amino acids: CASSLTDRGRGEQFF. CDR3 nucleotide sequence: TGTGCCAGCAGTTTGACTGACAGGGGGCGAGGGGAGCAGTTCTTC.

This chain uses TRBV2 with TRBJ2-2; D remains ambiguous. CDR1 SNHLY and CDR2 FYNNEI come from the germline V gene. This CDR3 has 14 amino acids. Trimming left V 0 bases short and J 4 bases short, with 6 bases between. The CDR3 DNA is TGTGCCAGCAGTGAAGCGGCAGCCACCGGGGAGCTGTTTTTT. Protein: CASSEAAATGELFF.

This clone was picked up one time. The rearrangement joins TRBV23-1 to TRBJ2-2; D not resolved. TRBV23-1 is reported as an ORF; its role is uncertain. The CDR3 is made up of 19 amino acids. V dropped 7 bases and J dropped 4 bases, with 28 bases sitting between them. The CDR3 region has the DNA TGCGCCAGCAATCCCTTCGGAAAGACCGGATTCGAAAGCACCGGGGAGCTGTTTTTT. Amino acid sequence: CASNPFGKTGFESTGELFF.

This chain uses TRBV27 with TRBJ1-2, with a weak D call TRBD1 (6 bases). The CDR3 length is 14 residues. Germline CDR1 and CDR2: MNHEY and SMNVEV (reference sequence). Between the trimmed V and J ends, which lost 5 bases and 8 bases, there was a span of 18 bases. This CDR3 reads CASSIGGEGRGYTF. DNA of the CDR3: TGTGCCAGCAGTATTGGGGGCGAGGGACGGGGCTACACCTTC.

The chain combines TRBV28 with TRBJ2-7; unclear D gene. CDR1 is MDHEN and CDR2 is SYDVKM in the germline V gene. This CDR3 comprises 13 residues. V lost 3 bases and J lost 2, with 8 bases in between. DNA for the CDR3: TGTGCCAGCAGTTTTGGAAGAACCTACGAGCAGTACTTC. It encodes CASSFGRTYEQYF.

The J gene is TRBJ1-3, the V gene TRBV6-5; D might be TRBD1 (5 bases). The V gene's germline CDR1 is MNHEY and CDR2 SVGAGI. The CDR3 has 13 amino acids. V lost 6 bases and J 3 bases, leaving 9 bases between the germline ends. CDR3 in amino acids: CASRSTGGNTIYF. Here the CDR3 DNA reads TGTGCCAGCAGATCTACAGGTGGAAACACCATATATTTT.

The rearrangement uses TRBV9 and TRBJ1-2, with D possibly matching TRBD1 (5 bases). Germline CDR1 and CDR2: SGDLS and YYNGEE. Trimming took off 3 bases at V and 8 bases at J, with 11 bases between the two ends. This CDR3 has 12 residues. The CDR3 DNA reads TGTGCCAGCAGCGCGGGACTTCAAGGCTACACCTTC. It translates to CASSAGLQGYTF.

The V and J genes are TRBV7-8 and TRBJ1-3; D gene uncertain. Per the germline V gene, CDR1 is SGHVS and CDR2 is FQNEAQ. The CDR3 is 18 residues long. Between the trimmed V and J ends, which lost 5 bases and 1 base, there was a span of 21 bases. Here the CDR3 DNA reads TGTGCCAGCAGCCCGACGGGTTTTAGGGCAGGTTCTGGAAACACCATATATTTT. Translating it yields CASSPTGFRAGSGNTIYF.

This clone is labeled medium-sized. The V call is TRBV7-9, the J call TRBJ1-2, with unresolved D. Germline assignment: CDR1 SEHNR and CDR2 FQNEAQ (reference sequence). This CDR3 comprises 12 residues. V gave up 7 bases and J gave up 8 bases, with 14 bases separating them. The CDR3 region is CASIKDRGGYTF. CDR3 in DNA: TGTGCCAGCATCAAGGACCGTGGCGGCTACACCTTC.

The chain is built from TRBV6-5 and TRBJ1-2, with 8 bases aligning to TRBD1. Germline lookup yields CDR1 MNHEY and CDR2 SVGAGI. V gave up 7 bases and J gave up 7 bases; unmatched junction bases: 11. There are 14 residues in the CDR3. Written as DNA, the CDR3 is TGTGCCAGCAACCGTGGGCAGGGGGCTGGTGGCTACACCTTC. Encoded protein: CASNRGQGAGGYTF.

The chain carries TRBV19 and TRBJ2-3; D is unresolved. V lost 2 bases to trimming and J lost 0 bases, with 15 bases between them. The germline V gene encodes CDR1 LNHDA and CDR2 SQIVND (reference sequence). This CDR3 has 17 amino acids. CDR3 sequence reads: CASSILLTRDSTDTQYF. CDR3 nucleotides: TGTGCCAGTAGTATACTACTAACAAGGGATAGCACAGATACGCAGTATTTT.

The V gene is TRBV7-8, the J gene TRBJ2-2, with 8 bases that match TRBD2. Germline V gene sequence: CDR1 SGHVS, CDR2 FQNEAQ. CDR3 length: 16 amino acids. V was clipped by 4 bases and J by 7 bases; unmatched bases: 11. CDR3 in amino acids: CASSSSVREEVGELFF. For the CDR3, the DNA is TGTGCCAGCAGCTCGTCAGTGCGGGAGGAGGTCGGGGAGCTGTTTTTT.

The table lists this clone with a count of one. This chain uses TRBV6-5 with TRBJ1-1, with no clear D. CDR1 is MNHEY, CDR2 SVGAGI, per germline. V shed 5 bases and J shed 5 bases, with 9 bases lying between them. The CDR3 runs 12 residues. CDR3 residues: CASSQKGTEAFF. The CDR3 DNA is TGTGCCAGCAGTCAGAAGGGAACTGAAGCTTTCTTT.

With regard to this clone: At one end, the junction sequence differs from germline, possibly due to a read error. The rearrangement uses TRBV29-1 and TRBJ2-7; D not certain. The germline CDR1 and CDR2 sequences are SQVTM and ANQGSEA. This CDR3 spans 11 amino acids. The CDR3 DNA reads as TGCGGCGTGAGCGAAGGTTACGAGCAGTACTTC. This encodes CGVSEGYEQYF.

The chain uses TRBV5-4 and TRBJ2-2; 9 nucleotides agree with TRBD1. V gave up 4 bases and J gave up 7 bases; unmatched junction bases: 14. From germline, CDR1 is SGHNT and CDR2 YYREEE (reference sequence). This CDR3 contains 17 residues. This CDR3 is CASSLHPGTGYVGELFF. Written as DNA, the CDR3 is TGTGCCAGCAGCCTACATCCCGGGACAGGGTATGTCGGGGAGCTGTTTTTT.